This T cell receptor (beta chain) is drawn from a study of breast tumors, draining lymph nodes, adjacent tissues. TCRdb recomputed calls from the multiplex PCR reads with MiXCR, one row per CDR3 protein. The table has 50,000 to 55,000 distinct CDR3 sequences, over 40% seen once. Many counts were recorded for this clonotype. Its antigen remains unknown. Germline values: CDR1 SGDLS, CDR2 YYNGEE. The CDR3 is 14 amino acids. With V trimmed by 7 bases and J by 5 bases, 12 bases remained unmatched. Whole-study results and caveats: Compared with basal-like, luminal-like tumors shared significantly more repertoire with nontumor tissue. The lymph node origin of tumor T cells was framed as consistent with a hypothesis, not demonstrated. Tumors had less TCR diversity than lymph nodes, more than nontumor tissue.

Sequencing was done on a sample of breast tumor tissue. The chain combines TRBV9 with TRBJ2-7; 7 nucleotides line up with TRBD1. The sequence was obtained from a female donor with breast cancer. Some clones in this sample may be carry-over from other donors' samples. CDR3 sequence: CASAPTGESHEQYF. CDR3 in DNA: TGTGCCAGCGCGCCTACAGGGGAATCCCACGAGCAGTACTTC.